This T cell receptor beta chain was documented in a study of CD8+CD57+ T cells in acquired aplastic anemia. This clonotype was picked up many times. Profiling of TCR beta VDJ combinations and CDR3 sequences used genomic DNA as template. Via MiXCR, TCRdb re-called the reads, giving one row per CDR3 protein. The data contain around 140,000 distinct CDR3 sequences, roughly two fifths of them singletons. The sample consisted of sorted CD4+, CD8+, or CD8+CD57+ T cells (not recorded which) from PBMCs. This clonotype was sampled from a human donor in good health, serving as a control.

The CDR3 here is CAIRKQGVIDTGELFF. In DNA form, the CDR3 reads TGTGCCATCAGGAAACAGGGGGTAATCGACACCGGGGAGCTGTTTTTT. This chain uses TRBV10-3 with TRBJ2-2, with 8 positions matching TRBD1. In germline, CDR1 is ENHRY, CDR2 SYGVKD. J gave up 3 bases and V 6 bases, and 9 bases lay outside the gene matches. This CDR3 has 16 amino acids.